This is a list of T cell receptor beta chains from one sample in a study of T cell repertoires in cytomegalovirus infection. TCRdb re-called the reads with MiXCR, one entry per CDR3 protein. The sample lists roughly 500,000 distinct CDR3 sequences, approximately 15% occurring once. Specimen: CD8+ T cells from PBMCs. The receptors stem from a human donor in good health (CMV status not recorded). Some clones in this sample may be carry-over from other donors' samples. CDR3s leave out the opening cysteine and the closing phenylalanine or tryptophan. D genes are given only for firm matches.

v_call,d_call,cdr3_aa
TRBV20-1,-,SAPGSSSYEQY
TRBV9,TRBD2,ASSPPSGSYEQY
TRBV19,TRBD1,ASSVDRGLNTEAF
TRBV11-2,-,ASSPWSADRHNSPLH
TRBV7-9,TRBD2,ASSSPVAGGVTSGAYEQY
TRBV27,-,ASRDTRGTEAF
TRBV12-5,-,ASGLLENSGNTIY
TRBV5-5,-,ASSFFTTPAYEQY
TRBV29-1,TRBD1,SVEYRGLGEQF
TRBV11-2,TRBD1,ASSLEGTGESSTDTQY
TRBV28,TRBD2,ASGCRRGETGELF
TRBV7-3,-,ASSRLGGSTGELF
TRBV12-5,-,ASGEGWDYEQY
TRBV6-2/TRBV6-3,TRBD2,ASQTSGGPYEQY
TRBV7-9,TRBD1,ASNVDRTGGRDEQF
TRBV2,-,ASSGLVDLQETQY
TRBV15,TRBD1,ATSFPGQGTDTQY
TRBV5-1,-,ASSPEGWEPTYNEQF
TRBV7-9,TRBD1,ASSGQGQESNYGYT
TRBV27,TRBD2,ASSLQREIPYEQY
TRBV9,TRBD1,ASSVDRDRPNYGYT
TRBV27,-,ASSSNGGGETQY
TRBV28,TRBD2,ASLGPGLAGAPTDTQY
TRBV5-1,TRBD2,ASSSERDSYNEQF
TRBV9,-,ASSVGDRGYEQY
TRBV20-1,-,SASGQTRSNQPQH
TRBV19,TRBD1,ASSMQGVNQPQH
TRBV2,TRBD1,ASSELVLGTGGLEQY
TRBV2,TRBD1,ASSEWPGGASYYYGYT
TRBV29-1,-,SVEVEESYEQY
TRBV2,-,ASEERTYEQY
TRBV4-1,-,ASSQANRVRGYGYT
TRBV20-1,TRBD1,SAASTGVSGYT
TRBV12-3/TRBV12-4,-,ASSPHGGPYEQY
TRBV10-3,TRBD2,AISQAGDSPLEQY
TRBV6-5,-,ATAHRPYNEQF
TRBV6-1,-,ASSARARETQY
TRBV18,-,ASSPFASSPTDTQY
TRBV10-1,-,ASSDFFGYNEQF
TRBV7-9,-,ASSRDARNQPQH
TRBV11-2,TRBD2,ASSLKAGENTGELF
TRBV5-1,-,ASSLVGRGAAEAF
TRBV27,-,ASSLVGARQETQY
TRBV11-3,-,ASSSQGLGLSGELF
TRBV2,-,ASSEQGFAEAF
TRBV15,-,ATSSSRASASYEQY
TRBV20-1,TRBD1,SARGDRTPGYT
TRBV12-3/TRBV12-4,-,ASSFGGGNEKLF
TRBV27,-,ASSPSDNQPQH
TRBV27,TRBD2,ASSYSGSPIYEQY
TRBV5-5,-,ASSLVWQGNEKLF
TRBV7-8,-,ASSPLSTGVGW
TRBV12-3/TRBV12-4,TRBD2,ASSPPSGRGTYNEQF
TRBV2,-,ASSLSRDLSYEQY
TRBV2,-,ASRRSSEEQF
TRBV10-3,-,AIRSPLGDGETQY
TRBV2,-,ASSAQDTEAF
TRBV27,-,ASRDGKLPGELF
TRBV3-1,TRBD1,ASSHSGTGASYEQY
TRBV7-9,TRBD1,ASSSPGGSGNTIY